This T cell receptor beta chain stems from a study of cytomegalovirus exposure and HLA in healthy donors. Remarks on this clone: Its antigen is undetermined.

Primers included in the PCR were 60 Vbeta and 13 Jbeta primers. Method: immunoSEQ multiplex PCR; TCRdb's copy keeps in-frame clones and lacks some. The sample records about 160,000 clones, 80% to 90% being singletons. Study observations and caveats: Earlier analysis looked at TCR beta V segments, and most were productive about 87% or about 30% of the time. The likely origin of a cluster of highly shared sequence variants was a sequencing artifact. TCR beta chains numbering more than 150 were designated cytomegalovirus-associated. In presence/absence analyses, roughly uniform sequencing depth across donors was assumed.

Trimming cost V 5 bases and J 2 bases, with 16 bases left between them. The CDR3 has 16 residues. CDR1 and CDR2 from the germline V gene are SGHTA and FQGNSA. The sequenced material came from PBMCs. The sequence derives from a male donor in good health and CMV-seronegative. The chain links TRBV7-2 to TRBJ1-3, with D possibly being TRBD1 (6 bases). The CDR3 loop reads CASSPGTREAGNTIYF. CDR3 in DNA: TGTGCCAGCAGCCCCGGGACACGAGAGGCTGGAAACACCATATATTTT.